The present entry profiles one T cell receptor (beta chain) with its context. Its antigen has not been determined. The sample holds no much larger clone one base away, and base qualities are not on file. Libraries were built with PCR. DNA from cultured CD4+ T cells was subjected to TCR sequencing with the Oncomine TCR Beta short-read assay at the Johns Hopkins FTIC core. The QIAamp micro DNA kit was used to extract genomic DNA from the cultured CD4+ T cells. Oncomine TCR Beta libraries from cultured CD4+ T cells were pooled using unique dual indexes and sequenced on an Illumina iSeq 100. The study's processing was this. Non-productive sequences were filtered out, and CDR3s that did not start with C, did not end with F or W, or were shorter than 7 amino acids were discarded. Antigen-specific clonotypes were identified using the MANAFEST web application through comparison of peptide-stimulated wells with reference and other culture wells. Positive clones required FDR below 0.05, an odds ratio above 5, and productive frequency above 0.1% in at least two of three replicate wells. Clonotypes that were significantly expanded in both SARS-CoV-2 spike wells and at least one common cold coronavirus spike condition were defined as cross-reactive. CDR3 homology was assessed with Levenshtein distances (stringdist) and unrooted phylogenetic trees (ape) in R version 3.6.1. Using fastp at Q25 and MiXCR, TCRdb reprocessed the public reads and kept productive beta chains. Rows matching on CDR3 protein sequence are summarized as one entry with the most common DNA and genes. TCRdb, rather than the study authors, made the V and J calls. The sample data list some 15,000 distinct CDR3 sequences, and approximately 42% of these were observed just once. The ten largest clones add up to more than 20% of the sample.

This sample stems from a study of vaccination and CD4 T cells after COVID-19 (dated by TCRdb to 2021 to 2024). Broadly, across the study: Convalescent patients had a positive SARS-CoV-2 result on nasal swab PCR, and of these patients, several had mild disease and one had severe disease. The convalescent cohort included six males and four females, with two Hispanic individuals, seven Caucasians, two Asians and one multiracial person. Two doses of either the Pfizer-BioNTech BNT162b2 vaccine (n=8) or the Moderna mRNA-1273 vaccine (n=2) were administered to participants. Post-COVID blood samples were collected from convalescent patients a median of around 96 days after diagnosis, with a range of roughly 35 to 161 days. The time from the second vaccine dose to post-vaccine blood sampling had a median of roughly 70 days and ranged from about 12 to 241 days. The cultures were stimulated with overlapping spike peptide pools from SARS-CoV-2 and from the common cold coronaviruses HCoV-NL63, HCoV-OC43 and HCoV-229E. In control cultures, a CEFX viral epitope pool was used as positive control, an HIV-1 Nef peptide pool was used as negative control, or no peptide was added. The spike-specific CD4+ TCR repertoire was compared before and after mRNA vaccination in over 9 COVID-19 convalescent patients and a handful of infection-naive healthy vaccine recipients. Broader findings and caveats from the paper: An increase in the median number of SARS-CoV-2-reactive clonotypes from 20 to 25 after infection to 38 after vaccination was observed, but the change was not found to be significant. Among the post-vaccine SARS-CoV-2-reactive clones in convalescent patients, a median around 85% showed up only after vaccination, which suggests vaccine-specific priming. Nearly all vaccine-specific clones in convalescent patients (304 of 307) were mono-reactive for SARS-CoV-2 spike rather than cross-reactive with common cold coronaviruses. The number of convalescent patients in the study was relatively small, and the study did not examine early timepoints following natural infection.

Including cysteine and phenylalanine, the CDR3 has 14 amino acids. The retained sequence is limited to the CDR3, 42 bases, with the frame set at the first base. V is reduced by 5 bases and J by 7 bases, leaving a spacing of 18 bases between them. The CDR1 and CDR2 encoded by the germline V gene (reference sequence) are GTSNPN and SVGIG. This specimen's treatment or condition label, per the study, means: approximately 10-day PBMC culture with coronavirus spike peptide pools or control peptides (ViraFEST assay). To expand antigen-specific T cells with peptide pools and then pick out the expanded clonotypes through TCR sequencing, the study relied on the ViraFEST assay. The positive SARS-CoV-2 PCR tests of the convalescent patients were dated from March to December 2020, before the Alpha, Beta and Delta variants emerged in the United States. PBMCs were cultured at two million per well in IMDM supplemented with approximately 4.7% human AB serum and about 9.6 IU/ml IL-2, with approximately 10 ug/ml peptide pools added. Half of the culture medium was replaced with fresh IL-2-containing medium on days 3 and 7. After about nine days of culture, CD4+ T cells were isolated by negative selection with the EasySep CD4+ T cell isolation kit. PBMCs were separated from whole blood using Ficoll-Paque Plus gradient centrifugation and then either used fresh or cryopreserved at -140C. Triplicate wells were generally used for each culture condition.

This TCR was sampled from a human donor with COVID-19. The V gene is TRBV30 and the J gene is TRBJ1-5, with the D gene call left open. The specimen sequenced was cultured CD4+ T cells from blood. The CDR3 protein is CAWSLESKGQPQHF. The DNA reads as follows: TGTGCCTGGTCCCTTGAATCTAAAGGGCAGCCCCAGCATTTT.